The text below deals with one T cell receptor (beta chain). The data are from a study of blood T cells in healthy people across ages. PCR was performed a second time for roughly 7 to 12 cycles using a sample-barcoded 5' primer and a J-beta primer mix. Each CDR3 protein gets one entry after TCRdb re-called the 5' RACE reads with MiXCR. This table holds about 800,000 distinct CDR3 sequences, 25% found once. V was cut by 0 bases and J by 2 bases, with 11 bases left in between. The CDR3 totals 15 residues. Germline V gives CDR1 MNHNY, CDR2 SVGAGI (reference sequence). The data also belong to a second study, concerning T cells of mothers and their children.

The chain joins TRBV6-6 to TRBJ2-7; perhaps TRBD1 as D (5 bases). The material sequenced was blood. The sequence came from a boy under 18 in good health. The CDR3 loop reads CASSYSLDTTYEQYF. DNA of the CDR3: TGTGCCAGCAGTTACTCTTTGGACACCACCTACGAGCAGTACTTC.